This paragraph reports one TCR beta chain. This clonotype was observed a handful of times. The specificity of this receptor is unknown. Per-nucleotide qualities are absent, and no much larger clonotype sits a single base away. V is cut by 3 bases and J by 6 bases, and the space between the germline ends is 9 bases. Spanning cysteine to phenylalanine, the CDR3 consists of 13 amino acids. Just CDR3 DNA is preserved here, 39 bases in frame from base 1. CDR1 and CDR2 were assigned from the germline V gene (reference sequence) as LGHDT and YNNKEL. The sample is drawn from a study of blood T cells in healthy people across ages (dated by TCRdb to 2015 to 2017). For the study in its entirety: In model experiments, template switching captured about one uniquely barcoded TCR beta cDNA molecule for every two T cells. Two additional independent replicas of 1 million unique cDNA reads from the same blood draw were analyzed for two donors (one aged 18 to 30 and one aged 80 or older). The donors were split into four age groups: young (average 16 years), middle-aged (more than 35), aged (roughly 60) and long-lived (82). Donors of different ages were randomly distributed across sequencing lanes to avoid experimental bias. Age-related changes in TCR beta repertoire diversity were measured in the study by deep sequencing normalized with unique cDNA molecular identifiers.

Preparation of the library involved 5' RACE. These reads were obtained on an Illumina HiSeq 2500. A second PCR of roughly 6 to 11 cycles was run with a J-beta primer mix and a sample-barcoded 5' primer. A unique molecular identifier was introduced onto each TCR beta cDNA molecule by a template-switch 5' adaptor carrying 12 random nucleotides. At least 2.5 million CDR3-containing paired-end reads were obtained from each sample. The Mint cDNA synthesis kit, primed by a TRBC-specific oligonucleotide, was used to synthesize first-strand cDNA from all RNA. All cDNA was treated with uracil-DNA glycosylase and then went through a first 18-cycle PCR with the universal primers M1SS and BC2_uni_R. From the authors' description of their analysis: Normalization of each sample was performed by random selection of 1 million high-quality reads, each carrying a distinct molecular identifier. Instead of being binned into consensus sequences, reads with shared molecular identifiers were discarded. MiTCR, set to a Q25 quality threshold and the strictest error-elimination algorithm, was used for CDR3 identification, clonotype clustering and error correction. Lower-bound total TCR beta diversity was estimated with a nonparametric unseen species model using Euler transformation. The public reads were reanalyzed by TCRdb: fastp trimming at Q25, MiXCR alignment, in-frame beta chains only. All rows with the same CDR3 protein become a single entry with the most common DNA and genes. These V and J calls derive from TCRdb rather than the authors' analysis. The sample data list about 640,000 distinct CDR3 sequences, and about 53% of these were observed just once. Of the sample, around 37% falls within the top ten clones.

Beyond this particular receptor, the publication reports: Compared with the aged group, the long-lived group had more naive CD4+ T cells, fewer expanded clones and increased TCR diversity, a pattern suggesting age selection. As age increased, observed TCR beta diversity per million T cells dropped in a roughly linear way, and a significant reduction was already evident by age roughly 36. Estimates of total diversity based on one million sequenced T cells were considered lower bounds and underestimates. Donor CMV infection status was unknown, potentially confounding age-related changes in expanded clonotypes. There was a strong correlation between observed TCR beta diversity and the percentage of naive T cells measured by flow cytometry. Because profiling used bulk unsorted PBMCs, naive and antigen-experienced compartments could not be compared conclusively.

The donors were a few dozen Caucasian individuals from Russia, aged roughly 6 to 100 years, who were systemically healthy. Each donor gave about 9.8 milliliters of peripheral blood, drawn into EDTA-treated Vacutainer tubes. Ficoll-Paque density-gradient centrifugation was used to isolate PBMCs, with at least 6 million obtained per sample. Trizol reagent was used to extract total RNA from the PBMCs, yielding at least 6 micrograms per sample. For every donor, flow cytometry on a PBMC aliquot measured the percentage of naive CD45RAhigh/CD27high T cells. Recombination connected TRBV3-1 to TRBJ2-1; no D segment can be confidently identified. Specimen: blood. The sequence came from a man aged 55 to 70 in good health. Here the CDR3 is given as CASSHPTSNEQFF. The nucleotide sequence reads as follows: TGTGCCAGCAGCCATCCCACCTCCAATGAGCAGTTCTTC.